Below, 8 T cell receptor beta chains from the same sample are listed, as sequenced in a study of blood T cell repertoires in COVID-19. TCRdb's copy holds only in-frame clones and misses some; the assay was immunoSEQ multiplex PCR. The sample includes about 62,000 clones, approximately 92% of them seen just once. The sample was peripheral blood. The receptors originated from a woman aged 55-69 years with COVID-19, enrolled during active disease.

The genes are TRBV28 and TRBJ2-3, with TRBD2 matching 7 bases. This CDR3 is built from 15 residues. Germline CDR1 and CDR2: MDHEN and SYDVKM. With V trimmed by 5 bases and J by 1 base, 6 bases remained unmatched. CDR3 loop: CASSNTRGGTDTQYF. The DNA of the CDR3 is TGTGCCAGCAGTAACACCCGGGGGGGCACAGATACGCAGTATTTT.

This clone occurred once. The chain uses TRBV5-6 and TRBJ2-7, with 9 bases lining up with TRBD1. Losses at the gene ends were 4 bases for V and 3 bases for J; bases not matched to a gene: 14. CDR1 SGHDT and CDR2 YYEEEE come from the germline V gene. The CDR3 has 17 amino acids. DNA for the CDR3: TGTGCCAGCAGCCCCGGGACAGGGATCGACTCCGACTACGAGCAGTACTTC. Protein sequence: CASSPGTGIDSDYEQYF. The whole variable domain, remainder taken from reference TRBV5-6 and TRBJ2-7, is DAGVTQSPTHLIKTRGQQVTLRCSPKSGHDTVSWYQQALGQGPQFIFQYYEEEERQRGNFPDRFSGHQFPNYSSELNVNALLLGDSALYLCASSPGTGIDSDYEQYFGPGTRLTVT.

CDR3 loop: CATRGTGGTGELFF. Written as DNA, the CDR3 is TGTGCCACCAGGGGGACAGGGGGAACCGGGGAGCTGTTTTTT. The J gene is TRBJ2-2, the V gene TRBV24-1, with TRBD1 identical over 11 bases. Looked up from germline, CDR1 is KGHDR and CDR2 is SFDVKD. Losses at the gene ends were 7 bases for V and 5 bases for J; bases not matched to a gene: 2. This CDR3 is built from 14 residues.

This rearrangement joins TRBV11-3 to TRBJ2-6; 11 bases are shared with TRBD1. Per germline, CDR1 SGHNT and CDR2 YENEEA. The CDR3 totals 16 residues. V shed 7 bases and J 2 bases; nucleotides not matched to a gene: 4. The DNA of the CDR3 is TGTGCCAGCATAGGACAGGGGGCTGCTGGGGCCAACGTCCTGACTTTC. Its protein product is CASIGQGAAGANVLTF. Full variable domain (rest looked up from reference TRBV11-3 and TRBJ2-6): EAGVVQSPRYKIIEKKQPVAFWCNPISGHNTLYWYLQNLGQGPELLIRYENEEAVDDSQLPKDRFSAERLKGVDSTLKIQPAELGDSAVYLCASIGQGAAGANVLTFGAGSRLTVL.

V and J are TRBV7-9 and TRBJ1-2, with 10 bases fitting TRBD1. The CDR3 length is 15 residues. Germline lookup yields CDR1 SEHNR and CDR2 FQNEAQ (reference sequence). V was pared by 1 base and J by 4 bases, with 3 bases of the junction left unmatched. CDR3 in DNA: TGTGCCAGCAGCTTAGGACAGGGGGCGCGCTATGGCTACACCTTC. It specifies CASSLGQGARYGYTF.

The V call is TRBV2, the J call TRBJ1-3; D call uncertain. Per the germline V gene, CDR1 is SNHLY and CDR2 is FYNNEI. The CDR3 length is 16 residues. V lost 7 bases, J lost 1 base, and 17 bases lay in between. This CDR3 is CASTPDLGGSGNTIYF. CDR3 coding DNA: TGTGCCAGCACCCCAGATTTAGGAGGTTCTGGAAACACCATATATTTT. Full variable domain (outside the CDR3, taken from reference TRBV2 and TRBJ1-3): EPEVTQTPSHQVTQMGQEVILRCVPISNHLYFYWYRQILGQKVEFLVSFYNNEISEKSEIFDDQFSVERPDGSNFTLKIRSTKLEDSAMYFCASTPDLGGSGNTIYFGEGSWLTVV.

This chain joins TRBV10-3 and TRBJ2-5; TRBD2 matches at 13 bases. J gave up 5 bases and V 4 bases, and 7 bases lay outside the gene matches. The CDR3 length is 16 residues. CDR1 is ENHRY, CDR2 SYGVKD, per germline. The CDR3 loop reads CAISGTSGSPGETQYF. CDR3 sequence (DNA): TGTGCCATCAGTGGGACTAGCGGGAGCCCCGGGGAGACCCAGTACTTC.

The rearrangement joins TRBV29-1 to TRBJ1-2; 8 bases fit TRBD1. The germline CDR1 and CDR2 sequences are SQVTM and ANQGSEA. The CDR3 spans 11 residues. The ends lost 5 bases at V and 7 bases at J; junction bases unmatched: 3. In DNA form, the CDR3 reads TGCAGCGTTACAGGGGGTAGTGGCTACACCTTC. This encodes CSVTGGSGYTF.